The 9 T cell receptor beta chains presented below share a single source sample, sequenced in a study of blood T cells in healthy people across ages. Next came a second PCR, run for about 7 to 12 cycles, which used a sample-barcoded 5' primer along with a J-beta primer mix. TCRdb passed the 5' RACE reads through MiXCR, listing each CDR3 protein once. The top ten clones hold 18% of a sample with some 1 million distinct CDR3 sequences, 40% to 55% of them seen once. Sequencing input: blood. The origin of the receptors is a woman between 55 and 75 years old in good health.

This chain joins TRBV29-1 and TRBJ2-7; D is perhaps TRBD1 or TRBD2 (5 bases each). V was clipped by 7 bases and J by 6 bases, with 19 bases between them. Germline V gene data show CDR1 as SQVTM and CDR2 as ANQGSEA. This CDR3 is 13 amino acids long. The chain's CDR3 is CSARGAGSAEQYF. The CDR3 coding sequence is TGCAGCGCCCGAGGGGCAGGGTCGGCCGAGCAGTACTTC.

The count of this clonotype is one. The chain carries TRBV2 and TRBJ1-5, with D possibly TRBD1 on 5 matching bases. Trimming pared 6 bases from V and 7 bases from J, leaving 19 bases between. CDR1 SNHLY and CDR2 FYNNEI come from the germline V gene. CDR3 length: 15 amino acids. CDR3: CASSGDRGVGQPQHF. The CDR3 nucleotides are TGTGCCAGCAGCGGGGACCGGGGGGTCGGGCAGCCCCAGCATTTT.

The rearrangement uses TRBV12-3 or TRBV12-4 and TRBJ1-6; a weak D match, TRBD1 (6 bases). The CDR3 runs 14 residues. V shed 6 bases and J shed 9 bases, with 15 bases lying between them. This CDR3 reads CASSAGARASPLHF. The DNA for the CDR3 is TGTGCCAGCAGCGCGGGGGCCCGGGCTTCACCCCTCCACTTT.

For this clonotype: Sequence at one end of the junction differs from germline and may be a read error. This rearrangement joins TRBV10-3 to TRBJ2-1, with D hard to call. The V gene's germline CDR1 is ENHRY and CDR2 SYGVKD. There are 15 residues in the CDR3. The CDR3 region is CASSELYRLGNEQFF. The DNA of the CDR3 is TGTGCCAGCAGTGAACTTTACCGTCTAGGCAATGAGCAGTTCTTC.

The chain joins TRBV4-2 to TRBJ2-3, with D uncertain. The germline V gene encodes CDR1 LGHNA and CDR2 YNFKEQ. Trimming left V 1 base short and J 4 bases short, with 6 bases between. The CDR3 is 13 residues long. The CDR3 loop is CASSQVISDTQYF. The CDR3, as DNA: TGTGCCAGCAGCCAAGTCATTTCAGATACGCAGTATTTT.

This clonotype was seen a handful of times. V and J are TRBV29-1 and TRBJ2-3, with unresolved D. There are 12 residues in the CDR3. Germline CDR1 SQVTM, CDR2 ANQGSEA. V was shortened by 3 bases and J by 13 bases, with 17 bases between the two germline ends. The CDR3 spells CSVEESGYWKYF. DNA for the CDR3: TGCAGCGTTGAGGAGTCGGGTTACTGGAAGTATTTT.

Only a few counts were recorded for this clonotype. CDR3 protein: CASSLGWGLAVYEQYF. CDR3 bases: TGCGCCAGCAGCTTGGGTTGGGGGCTGGCAGTCTACGAGCAGTACTTC. The rearrangement uses TRBV5-1 and TRBJ2-5, with a tentative D call TRBD1 (6 bases). The DNA end favors TRBJ2-7, so the J call may be wrong. The CDR3 is 16 residues long. CDR1 is SGHRS and CDR2 is YFSETQ in the germline V gene.

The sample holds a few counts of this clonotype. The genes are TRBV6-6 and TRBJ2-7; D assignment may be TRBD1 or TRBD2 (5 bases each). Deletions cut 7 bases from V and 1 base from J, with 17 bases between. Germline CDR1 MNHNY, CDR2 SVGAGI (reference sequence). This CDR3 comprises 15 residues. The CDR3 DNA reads TGTGCCAGCACCGGGACCTTTGGGGGATCCTACGAGCAGTACTTC. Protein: CASTGTFGGSYEQYF.

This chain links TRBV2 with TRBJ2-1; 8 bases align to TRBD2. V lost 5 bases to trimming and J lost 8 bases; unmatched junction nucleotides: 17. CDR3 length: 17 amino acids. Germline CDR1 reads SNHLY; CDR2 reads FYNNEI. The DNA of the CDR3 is TGTGCCAGCAGTAAAAAACTACAGGGACTAGATTTCGATGAGCAGTTCTTC. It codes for CASSKKLQGLDFDEQFF.